This TCR beta chain was documented in a study of blood T cell repertoires in COVID-19. Study-level information: The origin of the acute and convalescent COVID-19 samples was the United States, Italy and Spain. Sources were T cells, B-cell-depleted T cells, or PBMCs; the material itself was cDNA or gDNA.

Germline loops: CDR1 KGHSH, CDR2 LQKENI. The CDR3 is 14 residues long. V was clipped by 2 bases and J by 4 bases, with 8 bases between them. Per the original data handling: Amplification from reference gene primers served as the basis for estimated nucleated cell counts. This table comes from immunoSEQ multiplex PCR, and its TCRdb copy is limited to in-frame clones, with some not included. Clone size and the V and J calls come from that table; the DNA yielded D and trimming. The sample has tens of thousands of clones, over 70% seen once. The chain has TRBV18 and TRBJ2-2; possible D gene TRBD2, 5 bases. Sequencing used peripheral blood. This receptor was identified in an older man with acute or convalescent COVID-19. The CDR3 loop is CASSPTGSTGELFF. The CDR3, as DNA: TGTGCCAGCTCACCAACGGGGAGCACCGGGGAGCTGTTTTTT.